The 26 T cell receptor beta chains below were found in one sample sequenced in a study of blood T cell repertoires in COVID-19. Clones were read by immunoSEQ multiplex PCR, and TCRdb kept only the in-frame ones, dropping some. The top ten clones hold about 2.2% of a sample with roughly 260,000 clones, approximately 90% of them seen once. Source material: peripheral blood. The receptors come from a woman in her 50s who had recovered from COVID-19.

The chain carries TRBV14 and TRBJ2-2; weak D call: TRBD1 (5 bases). The CDR3 runs to 17 residues. The V gene's germline CDR1 is SGHDN and CDR2 FVKESK. V was cut by 2 bases and J by 5 bases, with 18 bases left in between. The CDR3: CASSQMWGPHGTGELFF. CDR3 coding DNA: TGTGCCAGCAGCCAAATGTGGGGCCCGCACGGGACCGGGGAGCTGTTTTTT.

V usage is TRBV7-9 and J usage is TRBJ1-1, with D possibly matching TRBD1 (6 bases). The germline gives CDR1 SEHNR, CDR2 FQNEAQ (reference sequence). CDR3 length equals 16 residues. V lost 1 base to trimming and J lost 0 bases, with 12 bases between them. CDR3 amino acids: CASSLDRVSVNTEAFF. The CDR3 nucleotides read TGTGCCAGCAGCTTAGACAGGGTCTCCGTGAACACTGAAGCTTTCTTT.

This clone was picked up one time. The chain is built from TRBV7-2 and TRBJ2-2; 8 nucleotides line up with TRBD1. The CDR3 is 15 amino acids. Germline V lookup: CDR1 SGHTA, CDR2 FQGNSA. The ends lost 6 bases at V and 6 bases at J; junction bases unmatched: 9. The chain's CDR3 is CASSRRQGAPGELFF. For the CDR3, the DNA is TGTGCCAGCAGTCGTCGGCAGGGGGCGCCCGGGGAGCTGTTTTTT.

The chain links TRBV5-1 to TRBJ2-1, with 9 bases lining up with TRBD1. The trim removed 4 bases at V and 5 bases at J, leaving 10 bases unmatched. Germline lookup yields CDR1 SGHRS and CDR2 YFSETQ. This CDR3 is 16 amino acids long. The CDR3 region is CASSPAWGQGHNEQFF. DNA for the CDR3: TGCGCCAGCAGCCCGGCCTGGGGACAGGGCCACAATGAGCAGTTCTTC.

The CDR3 loop reads CASSQPGQLMNTEAFF. The CDR3, as DNA: TGTGCCAGCAGCCAGCCGGGACAGCTCATGAACACTGAAGCTTTCTTT. The chain has TRBV3-1 (or the pseudogene TRBV3-2) and TRBJ1-1; 7 bases are shared with TRBD1. The CDR3 runs 16 residues. V shed 3 bases, J shed 0 bases, and the junction held 7 bases outside the gene matches. Germline V gene lookup returns CDR1 LGHDT and CDR2 YNNKEL (reference sequence).

The V gene is TRBV19, the J gene TRBJ1-2; D gene uncertain. CDR3 length: 12 residues. The germline CDR1 and CDR2 sequences are LNHDA and SQIVND (reference sequence). The ends were cut back, 2 bases at V and 4 bases at J, with 5 bases in the middle. CDR3 DNA: TGTGCCAGTAGTATAACGGGCTATGGCTACACCTTC. As protein: CASSITGYGYTF.

V gene TRBV18 combines with J gene TRBJ2-2; 7 nucleotides agree with TRBD1. Trimming took 6 bases from V and 1 from J; bases not matched to a gene: 5. CDR3 size: 15 residues. In germline, CDR1 is KGHSH, CDR2 LQKENI. The CDR3 DNA reads TGTGCCAGCTCCTTTTGGACAGGGAACACCGGGGAGCTGTTTTTT. Translation gives CASSFWTGNTGELFF. The full variable domain, its missing parts supplied by reference TRBV18 and TRBJ2-2, is NAGVMQNPRHLVRRRGQEARLRCSPMKGHSHVYWYRQLPEEGLKFMVYLQKENIIDESGMPKERFSAEFPKEGPSILRIQQVVRGDSAAYFCASSFWTGNTGELFFGEGSRLTVL.

This rearrangement joins TRBV5-1 to TRBJ1-1; 7 bases match TRBD1. Germline lookup yields CDR1 SGHRS and CDR2 YFSETQ. The length of the CDR3 is 14 residues. V lost 4 bases, J lost 5 bases, and 8 bases stayed unmatched. DNA for the CDR3: TGCGCCAGCAGCCCTCAGGGGGTCGGGACTGAAGCTTTCTTT. It is translated as CASSPQGVGTEAFF. The whole variable domain, filled in from reference TRBV5-1 and TRBJ1-1, reads KAGVTQTPRYLIKTRGQQVTLSCSPISGHRSVSWYQQTPGQGLQFLFEYFSETQRNKGNFPGRFSGRQFSNSRSEMNVSTLELGDSALYLCASSPQGVGTEAFFGQGTRLTVV.

This clone occurred once. The chain recombines TRBV19 with TRBJ2-7; 16 positions agree with TRBD2. The CDR3 has 18 amino acids. Looked up from germline, CDR1 is LNHDA and CDR2 is SQIVND (reference sequence). Trimming removed 3 bases from V and 5 bases from J; junction bases left unmatched: 10. The CDR3 loop reads CASSILPGLAGGPNEQYF. The CDR3 DNA reads TGTGCCAGTAGTATCTTACCGGGACTAGCGGGAGGGCCGAACGAGCAGTACTTC.

The chain combines TRBV29-1 with TRBJ1-2, with TRBD1 matching over 7 bases. CDR3 length: 13 residues. Germline V gene data show CDR1 as SQVTM and CDR2 as ANQGSEA. Trimming cost V 6 bases and J 4 bases; bases outside gene matches: 8. CDR3 residues: CSVGPTGVYGYTF. For the CDR3, the DNA is TGCAGCGTGGGGCCCACAGGGGTCTATGGCTACACCTTC.

This chain uses TRBV11-2 with TRBJ2-7; tentatively, D is TRBD1 (5 bases). Germline V CDR1 and CDR2: SGHAT, FQNNGV. Trimming removed 5 bases at V and 3 bases at J, with 11 bases between. The CDR3 totals 13 residues. The CDR3 reads CASSRGQVYEQYF. As DNA, the CDR3 is TGTGCCAGCAGCCGCGGACAAGTCTACGAGCAGTACTTC.

This chain connects TRBV19 to TRBJ2-1; D gene ambiguous. Germline V gene lookup returns CDR1 LNHDA and CDR2 SQIVND (reference sequence). Trimming shortened V by 3 bases and J by 0 bases, and 9 bases separated the two germline ends. The CDR3 extends over 15 amino acids. CDR3 nucleotide sequence: TGTGCCAGTAGTATGCCGGTAAGCTCCTACAATGAGCAGTTCTTC. This sequence encodes CASSMPVSSYNEQFF.

The chain links TRBV4-3 to TRBJ2-4; 12 nucleotides align to TRBD2. Germline lookup yields CDR1 LGHNA and CDR2 YSLEER. With 2 bases clipped from V and 3 bases from J, the junction kept 20 bases outside the gene matches. The CDR3 sequence is 22 residues long. CDR3: CASSQPRGSSGGARVVKNIQYF. The CDR3 DNA sequence: TGCGCCAGCAGCCAACCCCGGGGTTCTAGCGGGGGGGCGAGGGTTGTCAAAAACATTCAGTACTTC.

This rearrangement joins TRBV11-2 to TRBJ1-2; 8 nucleotides agree with TRBD1. The CDR3 runs 14 residues. J gave up 4 bases and V 5 bases, and 6 bases lay outside the gene matches. Germline assignment: CDR1 SGHAT and CDR2 FQNNGV. CDR3 DNA: TGTGCCAGCAGCCAAGACAGGGGTAGCTATGGCTACACCTTC. This gives the protein CASSQDRGSYGYTF.

The rearrangement links TRBV5-1 to TRBJ1-1, with D hard to call. The germline gives CDR1 SGHRS, CDR2 YFSETQ. The CDR3 is 13 residues long. Trimming stripped 2 bases from V and 1 base from J, with 6 bases between. The CDR3 DNA follows: TGCGCCAGCAGCTTTGGAGCGAACACTGAAGCTTTCTTT. This translates into CASSFGANTEAFF.

A few counts support this clone. The rearrangement uses TRBV6-6 and TRBJ1-5, with a weak D call TRBD1 (5 bases). CDR1 is MNHNY, CDR2 SVGAGI, per germline (reference sequence). This CDR3 has 13 residues. The V end was cut by 6 bases, the J end by 5 bases, with 11 bases between. As DNA, the CDR3 is TGTGCCAGCAGGACAGTTTTTTATCAGCCCCAGCATTTT. It translates to CASRTVFYQPQHF.

V usage is TRBV19 and J usage is TRBJ1-6; D is undetermined. The length of the CDR3 is 15 residues. Germline lookup yields CDR1 LNHDA and CDR2 SQIVND (reference sequence). With 5 bases removed from V and 8 bases from J, the gap between germline ends came to 16 bases. Here the CDR3 reads CASSAGSLTYSPLHF. Written as DNA, the CDR3 is TGTGCCAGTAGTGCCGGGAGCCTTACCTATTCACCCCTCCACTTT.

The chain employs TRBV2 and TRBJ2-1; 7 bases fit TRBD1. V trimming: 6 bases; J trimming: 4 bases; junction bases outside the gene matches: 9. The CDR3 runs to 15 residues. The germline gives CDR1 SNHLY, CDR2 FYNNEI. The CDR3 loop reads CASSQQGIPYNEQFF. CDR3 bases: TGTGCCAGCAGCCAACAGGGGATTCCGTACAATGAGCAGTTCTTC.

This chain links TRBV6-5 with TRBJ2-1, with D possibly matching TRBD1 (5 bases). The CDR3 is 12 residues long. With 5 bases removed from V and 9 bases from J, the gap between germline ends came to 11 bases. Germline lookup yields CDR1 MNHEY and CDR2 SVGAGI. The CDR3 reads CASSPRGIEQFF. CDR3 sequence (DNA): TGTGCCAGCAGTCCTAGGGGAATTGAGCAGTTCTTC.

Only one count was recorded for this clone. As DNA, the CDR3 is TGCGCCAGCAGCCAAGATAGGGGGGGAGGAGGGTTTGGTGGCTACACCTTC. It encodes CASSQDRGGGGFGGYTF. This chain connects TRBV4-3 to TRBJ1-2; tentatively, D is TRBD1 (6 bases). The CDR3 runs to 17 residues. The V gene lost 0 bases and the J gene lost 7 bases, with 21 bases spanning the gap. CDR1 is LGHNA, CDR2 YSLEER, per germline.

The V call is TRBV27, the J call TRBJ2-3, with TRBD1 matching over 8 bases. The trim removed 2 bases at V and 3 bases at J, leaving 10 bases unmatched. The CDR3 is 17 residues long. Germline CDR1 reads MNHEY; CDR2 reads SMNVEV (reference sequence). CDR3 protein: CASSLVSRRGPTDTQYF. Written as DNA, the CDR3 is TGTGCCAGCAGTTTAGTGTCACGCAGGGGGCCAACAGATACGCAGTATTTT.

The gene calls are TRBV28 and TRBJ1-5, with a possible D match to TRBD1 (6 bases). The CDR3 consists of 12 residues. Trimming removed 6 bases from V and 5 bases from J, with 8 bases in between. Germline V lookup: CDR1 MDHEN, CDR2 SYDVKM. The CDR3 sequence is CASRSGDQPQHF. For the CDR3, the DNA is TGTGCCAGCAGATCAGGGGATCAGCCCCAGCATTTT.

The V gene is TRBV6-1, the J gene TRBJ2-7; 9 positions agree with TRBD2. Trimming took 4 bases from V and 3 from J; bases not matched to a gene: 13. The V gene's germline CDR1 is MNHNS and CDR2 SASEGT. There are 17 residues in the CDR3. CDR3 region: CASSGYKRLAADYEQYF. The CDR3 DNA is TGTGCCAGCAGTGGTTATAAAAGACTAGCGGCGGACTACGAGCAGTACTTC.

This clone has only one observation. This rearrangement joins TRBV6-2 or TRBV6-3 to TRBJ2-2, with 9 positions matching TRBD1. CDR3 length equals 17 residues. V lost 1 base and J lost 5; bases outside the gene matches: 8. Looked up from germline, CDR1 is MNHEY and CDR2 is SVGEGT. CDR3: CASSYLTGQGLTGELFF. CDR3 in DNA: TGTGCCAGCAGTTACTTGACCGGACAGGGGTTGACCGGGGAGCTGTTTTTT.

The rearrangement joins TRBV27 to TRBJ1-6, with D tentatively TRBD1 (6 bases). The CDR3 spans 16 residues. V gave up 7 bases and J gave up 0 bases, with 13 bases separating them. Germline CDR1 is MNHEY and CDR2 is SMNVEV (reference sequence). Here the CDR3 reads CASMLQGNSYNSPLHF. CDR3 DNA sequence: TGTGCCAGCATGTTACAGGGCAACTCCTATAATTCACCCCTCCACTTT.

The genes are TRBV19 and TRBJ2-7; D is undetermined. Trimming left V 2 bases short and J 4 bases short, with 12 bases between. CDR1 is LNHDA and CDR2 is SQIVND in the germline V gene (reference sequence). The CDR3 runs 14 residues. DNA for the CDR3: TGTGCCAGTAGTATATCCGGAGCAAAATACGAGCAGTACTTC. Translated, it gives CASSISGAKYEQYF.